Described below is a single T cell receptor beta chain sequence and its context. These data belong to a study of T cell responses to AZD1222 COVID-19 vaccine. Method: immunoSEQ multiplex PCR; TCRdb's copy keeps in-frame clones and lacks some. The table records 86,000 or so clones, around nine tenths of them present only once. The germline CDR1 and CDR2 sequences are KGHSH and LQKENI. V lost 2 bases, J lost 8 bases, and 21 bases lay in between. The CDR3 runs to 16 residues. The chain uses TRBV18 and TRBJ1-2, with D perhaps matching TRBD1 (6 bases). The source was peripheral blood, collected 28 days after the second AZD1222 dose. The source is an adult who received the AZD1222 COVID-19 vaccine. CDR3 residues: CASSPGGTKRAAGYTF. CDR3 nucleotides: TGTGCCAGCTCACCAGGCGGGACAAAGAGAGCCGCAGGCTACACCTTC.